This T cell receptor beta chain was retrieved from a study of blood T cell repertoires in COVID-19. On the study more broadly: The analysed material was cDNA or gDNA that came from T cells, B-cell-depleted T cells, or PBMCs.

V dropped 2 bases and J dropped 2 bases, with 10 bases sitting between them. The germline gives CDR1 MNHEY, CDR2 SMNVEV (reference sequence). The CDR3 length is 14 residues. Original analysis: Nucleated cell counts were estimated from reference gene primer amplification. The repertoire was sequenced with immunoSEQ multiplex PCR; TCRdb's copy has only in-frame clones and lacks some. The V and J calls and clone size come from that table; D and trimming were worked out from the DNA. The table includes some 150,000 clones, approximately 80% detected once. V usage is TRBV27 and J usage is TRBJ2-7; a weak D match, TRBD1 (6 bases). This clonotype was obtained from a woman aged 60-70 years with active or convalescent COVID-19. The specimen sequenced was peripheral blood. The CDR3, as DNA: TGTGCCAGCAGTTTACAGGGGCGAGCCTACGAGCAGTACTTC. It specifies CASSLQGRAYEQYF.